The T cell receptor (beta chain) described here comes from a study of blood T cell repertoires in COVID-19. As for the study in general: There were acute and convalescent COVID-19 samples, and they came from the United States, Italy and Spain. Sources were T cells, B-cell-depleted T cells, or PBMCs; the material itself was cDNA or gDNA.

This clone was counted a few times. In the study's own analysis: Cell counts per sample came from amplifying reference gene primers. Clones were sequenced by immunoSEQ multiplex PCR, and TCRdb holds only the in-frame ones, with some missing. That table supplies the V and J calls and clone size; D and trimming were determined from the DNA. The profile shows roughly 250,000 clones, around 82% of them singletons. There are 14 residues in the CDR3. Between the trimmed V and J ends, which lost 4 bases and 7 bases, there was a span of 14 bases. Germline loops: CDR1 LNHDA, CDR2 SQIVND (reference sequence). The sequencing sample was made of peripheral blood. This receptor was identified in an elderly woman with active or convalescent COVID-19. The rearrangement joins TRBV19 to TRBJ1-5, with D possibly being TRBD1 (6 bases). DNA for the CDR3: TGTGCCAGTAGTACAGGCAGGGGCCGGCAGCCCCAGCATTTT. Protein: CASSTGRGRQPQHF.